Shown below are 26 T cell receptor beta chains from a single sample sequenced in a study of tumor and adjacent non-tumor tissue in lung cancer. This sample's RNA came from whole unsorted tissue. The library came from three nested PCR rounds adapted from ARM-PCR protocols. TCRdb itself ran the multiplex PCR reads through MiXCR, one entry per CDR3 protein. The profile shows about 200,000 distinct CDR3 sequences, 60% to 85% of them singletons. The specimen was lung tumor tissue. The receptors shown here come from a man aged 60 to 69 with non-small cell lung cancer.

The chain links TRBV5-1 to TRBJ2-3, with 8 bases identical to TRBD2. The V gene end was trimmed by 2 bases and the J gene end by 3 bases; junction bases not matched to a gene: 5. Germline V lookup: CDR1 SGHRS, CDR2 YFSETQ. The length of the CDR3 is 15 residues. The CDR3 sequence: CASSFGGAHTDTQYF. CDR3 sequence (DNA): TGCGCCAGCAGCTTCGGGGGGGCTCATACAGATACGCAGTATTTT.

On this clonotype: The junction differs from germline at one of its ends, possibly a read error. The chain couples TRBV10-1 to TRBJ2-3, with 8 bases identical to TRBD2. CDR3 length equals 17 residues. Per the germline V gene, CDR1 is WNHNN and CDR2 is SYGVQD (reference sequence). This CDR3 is CANSEYGMAGGLDRQYF. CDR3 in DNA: TGCGCCAACAGTGAGTACGGTATGGCGGGGGGCCTGGATAGGCAGTATTTT.

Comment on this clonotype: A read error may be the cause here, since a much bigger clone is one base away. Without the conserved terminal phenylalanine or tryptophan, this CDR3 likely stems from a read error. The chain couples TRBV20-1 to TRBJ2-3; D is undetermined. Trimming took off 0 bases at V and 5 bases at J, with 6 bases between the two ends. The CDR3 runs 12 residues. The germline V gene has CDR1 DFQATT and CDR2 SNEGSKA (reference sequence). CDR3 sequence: CSAREGQDTQYS. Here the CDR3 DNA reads TGCAGTGCTAGAGAAGGTCAAGATACGCAGTATTCT.

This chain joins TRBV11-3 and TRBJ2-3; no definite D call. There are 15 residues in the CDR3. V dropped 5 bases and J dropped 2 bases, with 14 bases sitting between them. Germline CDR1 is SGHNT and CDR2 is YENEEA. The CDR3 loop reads CASSLECLNTDTQYF. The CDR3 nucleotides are TGTGCCAGCAGCCTCGAGTGCCTAAACACAGATACGCAGTATTTT.

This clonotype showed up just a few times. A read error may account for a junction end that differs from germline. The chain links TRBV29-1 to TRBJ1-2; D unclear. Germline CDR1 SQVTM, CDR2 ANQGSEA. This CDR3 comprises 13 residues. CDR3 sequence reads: CSVEVRANYGYNF. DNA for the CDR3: TGCAGCGTTGAGGTGCGAGCTAACTATGGCTACAACTTC.

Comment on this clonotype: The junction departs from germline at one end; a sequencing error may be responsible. CDR3 in amino acids: CATSGSLNTGELLF. The CDR3 nucleotides read TGTGCCACCAGTGGAAGTCTAAACACCGGGGAGCTGTTATTT. This chain uses TRBV24-1 with TRBJ2-2, with a weak D call TRBD2 (5 bases). From germline, CDR1 is KGHDR and CDR2 SFDVKD. The CDR3 runs 14 residues.

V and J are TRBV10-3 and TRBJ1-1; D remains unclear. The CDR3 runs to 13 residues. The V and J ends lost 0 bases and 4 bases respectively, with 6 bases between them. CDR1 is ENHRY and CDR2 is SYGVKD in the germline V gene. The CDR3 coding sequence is TGTGCCATCAGTGAGTCGAAGGGCACTGAAGCTTTCTTT. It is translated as CAISESKGTEAFF.

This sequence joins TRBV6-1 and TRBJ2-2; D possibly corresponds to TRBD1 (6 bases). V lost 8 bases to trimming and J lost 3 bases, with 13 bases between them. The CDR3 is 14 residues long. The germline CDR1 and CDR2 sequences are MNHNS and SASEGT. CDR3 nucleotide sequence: TGTGCCAGCGGGCAGGGGCTACACACCGGGGAGCTGTTTTTT. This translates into CASGQGLHTGELFF.

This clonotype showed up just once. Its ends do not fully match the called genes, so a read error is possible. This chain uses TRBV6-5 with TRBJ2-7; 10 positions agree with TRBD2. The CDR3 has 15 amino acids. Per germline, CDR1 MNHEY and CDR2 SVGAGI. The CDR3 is CASSRRLAGVRDQYF. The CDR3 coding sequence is TGTGCTAGCAGTCGGCGGCTAGCGGGAGTAAGGGATCAGTACTTC.

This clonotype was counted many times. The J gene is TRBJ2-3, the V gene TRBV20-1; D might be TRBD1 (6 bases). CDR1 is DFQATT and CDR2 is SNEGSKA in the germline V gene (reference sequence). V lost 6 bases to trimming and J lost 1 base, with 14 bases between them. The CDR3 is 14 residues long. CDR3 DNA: TGCAGTGCCTGGTCGGCAGGGGGCACAGATACGCAGTATTTT. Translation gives CSAWSAGGTDTQYF.

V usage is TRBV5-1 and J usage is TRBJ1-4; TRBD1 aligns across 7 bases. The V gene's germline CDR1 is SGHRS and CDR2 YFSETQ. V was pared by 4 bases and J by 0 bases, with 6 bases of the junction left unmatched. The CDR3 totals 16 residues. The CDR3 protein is CASSTGQVTTNEKLFF. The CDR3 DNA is TGCGCCAGCAGCACCGGACAGGTCACAACTAATGAAAAACTGTTTTTT.

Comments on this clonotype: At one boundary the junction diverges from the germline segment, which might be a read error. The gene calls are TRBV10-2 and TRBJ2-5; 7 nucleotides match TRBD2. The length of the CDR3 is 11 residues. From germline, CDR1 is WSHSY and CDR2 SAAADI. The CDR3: CASCGGETQYF. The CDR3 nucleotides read TGCGCCAGCTGTGGGGGGGAGACCCAGTACTTT.

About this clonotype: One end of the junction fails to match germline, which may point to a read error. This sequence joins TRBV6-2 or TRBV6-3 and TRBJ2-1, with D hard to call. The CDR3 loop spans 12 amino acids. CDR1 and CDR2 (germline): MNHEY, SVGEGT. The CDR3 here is CASSQSHNEHFF. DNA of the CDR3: TGTGCCAGCAGCCAGTCCCATAATGAGCACTTCTTC.

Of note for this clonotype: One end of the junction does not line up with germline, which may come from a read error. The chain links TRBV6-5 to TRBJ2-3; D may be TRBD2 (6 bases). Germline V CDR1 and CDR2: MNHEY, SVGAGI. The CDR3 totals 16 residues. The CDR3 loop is CASIAVGRRGKDTQYF. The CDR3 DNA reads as TGTGCCAGCATCGCCGTCGGGAGACGAGGAAAAGATACTCAGTATTTT.

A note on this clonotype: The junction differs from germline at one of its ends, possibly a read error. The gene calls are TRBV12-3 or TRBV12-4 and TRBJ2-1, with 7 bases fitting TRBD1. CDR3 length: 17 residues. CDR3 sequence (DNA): TGTGCCAGCAGTTCCCTCCTTGGACAGGATCAGGGCAATGAGCGGATCTTC. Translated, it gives CASSSLLGQDQGNERIF.

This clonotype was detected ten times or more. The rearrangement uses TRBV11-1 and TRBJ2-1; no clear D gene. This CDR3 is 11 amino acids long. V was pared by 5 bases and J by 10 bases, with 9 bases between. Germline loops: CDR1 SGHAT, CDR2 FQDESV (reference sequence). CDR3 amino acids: CASSKTREQFF. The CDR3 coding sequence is TGTGCCAGCAGCAAGACGCGGGAGCAGTTCTTC. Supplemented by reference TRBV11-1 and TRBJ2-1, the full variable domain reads EAEVAQSPRYKITEKSQAVAFWCDPISGHATLYWYRQILGQGPELLVQFQDESVVDDSQLPKDRFSAERLKGVDSTLKIQPAELGDSAMYLCASSKTREQFFGPGTRLTVL.

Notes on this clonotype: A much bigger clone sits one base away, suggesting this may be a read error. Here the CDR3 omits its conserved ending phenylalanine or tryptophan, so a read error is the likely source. CDR3 sequence reads: CASSLALSLDGNTIYS. The CDR3 DNA reads as TGTGCCAGCAGTTTAGCGCTCTCCCTAGATGGAAACACCATATATTCT. This chain connects TRBV12-3 or TRBV12-4 to TRBJ1-3, with D uncertain. The V end was cut by 0 bases, the J end by 3 bases, with 12 bases between. There are 16 residues in the CDR3.

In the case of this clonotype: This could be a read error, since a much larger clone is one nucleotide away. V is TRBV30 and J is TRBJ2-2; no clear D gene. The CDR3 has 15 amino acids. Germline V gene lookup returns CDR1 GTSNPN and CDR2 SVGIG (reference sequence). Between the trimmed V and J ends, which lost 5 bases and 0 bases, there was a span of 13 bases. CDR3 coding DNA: TGTGCCTGGTTCCTTGGGCAGACGAACACCGGGGAGCTGTTTTTT. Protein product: CAWFLGQTNTGELFF.

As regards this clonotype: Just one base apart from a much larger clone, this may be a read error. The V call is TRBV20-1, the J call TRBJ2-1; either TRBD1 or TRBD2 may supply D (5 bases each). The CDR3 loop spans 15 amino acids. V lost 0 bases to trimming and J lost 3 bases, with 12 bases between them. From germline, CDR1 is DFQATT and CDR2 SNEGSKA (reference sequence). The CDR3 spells CSARDEGINYNEQFF. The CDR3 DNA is TGCAGTGCTAGAGATGAGGGGATTAACTACAATGAGCAGTTCTTC.

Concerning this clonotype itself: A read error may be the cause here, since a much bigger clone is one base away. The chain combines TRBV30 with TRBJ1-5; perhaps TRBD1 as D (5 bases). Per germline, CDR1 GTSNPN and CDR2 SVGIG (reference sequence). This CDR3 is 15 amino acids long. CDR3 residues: CAWSQGHGSNQHQHF. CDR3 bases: TGTGCCTGGAGTCAGGGCCACGGTAGCAATCAGCACCAGCATTTT.

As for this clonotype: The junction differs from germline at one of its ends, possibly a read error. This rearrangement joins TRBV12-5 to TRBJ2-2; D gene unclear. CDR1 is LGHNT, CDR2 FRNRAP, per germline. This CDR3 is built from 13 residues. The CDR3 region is CARGLVPSGELFF. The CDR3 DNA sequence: TGTGCTCGTGGTTTGGTACCGTCTGGGGAGCTGTTTTTT.

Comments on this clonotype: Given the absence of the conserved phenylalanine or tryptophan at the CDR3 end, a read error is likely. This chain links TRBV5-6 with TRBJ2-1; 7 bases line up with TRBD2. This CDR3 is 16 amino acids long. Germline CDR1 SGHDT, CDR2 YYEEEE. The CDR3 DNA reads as TGTGTCAGCAGTTACGATGGGGGGGAGATATACAATGAGCAGTTCCTC. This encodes CVSSYDGGEIYNEQFL.

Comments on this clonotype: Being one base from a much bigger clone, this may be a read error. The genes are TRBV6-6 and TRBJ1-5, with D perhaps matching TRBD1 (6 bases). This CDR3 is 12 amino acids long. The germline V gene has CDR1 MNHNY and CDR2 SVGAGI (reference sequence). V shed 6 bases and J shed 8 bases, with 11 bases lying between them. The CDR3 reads CASSRGSEPQHF. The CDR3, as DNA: TGTGCCAGCAGCAGGGGAAGTGAGCCCCAGCATTTT.

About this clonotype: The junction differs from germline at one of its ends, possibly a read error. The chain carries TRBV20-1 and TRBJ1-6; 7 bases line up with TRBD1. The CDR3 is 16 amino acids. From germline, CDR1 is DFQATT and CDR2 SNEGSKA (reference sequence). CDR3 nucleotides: TGCAGTGATAGATCCGACTGGGACAGCTATAATTCACCCCTCCACTTT. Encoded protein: CSDRSDWDSYNSPLHF.

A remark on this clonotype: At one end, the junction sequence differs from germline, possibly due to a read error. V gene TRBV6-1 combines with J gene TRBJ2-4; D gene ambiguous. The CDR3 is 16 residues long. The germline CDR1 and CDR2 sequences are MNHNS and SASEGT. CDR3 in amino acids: CTSSAPQAQPKNIQYF. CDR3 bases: TGTACCAGCAGTGCCCCGCAGGCCCAACCAAAAAACATTCAGTACTTC.

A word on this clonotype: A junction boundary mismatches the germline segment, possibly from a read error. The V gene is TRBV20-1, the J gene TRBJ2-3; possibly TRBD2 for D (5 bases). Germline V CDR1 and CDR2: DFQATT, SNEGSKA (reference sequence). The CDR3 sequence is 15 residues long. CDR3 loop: CGTNRRVLGTNTHYF. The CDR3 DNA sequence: TGCGGTACTAATAGGCGGGTGTTGGGCACAAATACGCATTATTTT.